This T cell receptor beta chain was captured by sequencing in a study of cytomegalovirus exposure and HLA in healthy donors. Study-level findings and limits: Later analysis associated a missense DCLRE1C variant with TCR beta V- and J-gene trimming. Fewer N-insertions than the approximately 700-donor mean were reportedly shown by an Asian-associated ancestry cluster in a later analysis.

With 60 Vbeta and 13 Jbeta primers, the PCR was carried out. Produced via immunoSEQ multiplex PCR; TCRdb's table is partial and in-frame only. Among approximately 150,000 clones listed, 71% were seen once. A remark on this clone: Its antigen is unidentified.

Donors consisted of healthy bone marrow donors. The sequence was obtained from a young woman in good health and CMV-seronegative. Material for sequencing was PBMCs.

CDR3 region: CASSQGRGYQETQYF. The DNA for the CDR3 is TGCGCCAGCAGCCAAGGCAGGGGTTACCAAGAGACCCAGTACTTC. The rearrangement uses TRBV4-1 and TRBJ2-5, with D maybe TRBD1 (6 bases). CDR3 size: 15 residues. The germline CDR1 and CDR2 sequences are MGHRA and YSYEKL. The V end lost 1 base, the J end lost 0 bases, and 9 bases lay between the germline ends.